These 22 T cell receptor beta chains were all obtained from the same sample, sequenced in a study of CD8+CD57+ T cells in acquired aplastic anemia (dated by TCRdb to the late 2010s). For sequencing, an Illumina HiSeq 2000 was employed. Genomic DNA was used as template for profiling of TCR beta VDJ combinations and CDR3 sequences. The raw public reads went through TCRdb reprocessing: fastp at Q25, MiXCR clone calling, in-frame beta chains kept. Rows with a matching CDR3 protein are joined into one entry that keeps the most common DNA and genes. A total of around 80,000 distinct CDR3 sequences appear in this sample, around 70% of them only once. Clones ranked in the top ten supply approximately 81% of the sample. Expansion of CD8+CD57+ cells had been shown by flow cytometry in the patients chosen for sequencing. Sequencing was performed on sorted CD4+, CD8+, or CD8+CD57+ T cells (not recorded which) from PBMCs. Every receptor here comes from a human donor with aplastic anemia.

This clonotype was counted only a few times. This chain uses TRBV24-1 with TRBJ2-7; TRBD2 agrees at 7 bases. The CDR3 spans 13 residues. V shed 7 bases, J shed 6 bases, and the junction held 8 bases outside the gene matches. Germline V gene lookup returns CDR1 KGHDR and CDR2 SFDVKD. Written as DNA, the CDR3 is TGTGCCACCAGCCAGGCGGGGGATCGCGAGCAGTACTTC. Translating it yields CATSQAGDREQYF.

The chain joins TRBV19 to TRBJ1-5; 7 nucleotides match TRBD1. Germline V lookup: CDR1 LNHDA, CDR2 SQIVND (reference sequence). Trimming removed 6 bases from V and 4 bases from J; junction bases left unmatched: 6. The CDR3 extends over 14 amino acids. This CDR3 is CASRGDRSNQPQHF. DNA for the CDR3: TGTGCCAGTAGGGGGGACAGAAGTAATCAGCCCCAGCATTTT.

J is TRBJ2-5 and V is TRBV7-9, with 7 bases lining up with TRBD1. V was clipped by 5 bases and J by 5 bases; unmatched bases: 8. CDR3 length: 14 amino acids. Germline CDR1 SEHNR, CDR2 FQNEAQ (reference sequence). This CDR3 reads CASSTGQLSETQYF. DNA for the CDR3: TGTGCCAGCAGCACGGGACAGTTATCGGAGACCCAGTACTTC.

The chain joins TRBV2 to TRBJ2-5; D ambiguous. V lost 5 bases and J lost 2, with 12 bases in between. In germline, CDR1 is SNHLY, CDR2 FYNNEI. CDR3 length equals 14 residues. As DNA, the CDR3 is TGTGCCAGCAGTTTGGGCCTGAATCAAGAGACCCAGTACTTC. It yields the protein CASSLGLNQETQYF.

This clonotype was seen ten or more times. The chain employs TRBV5-1 and TRBJ1-1; 8 bases map to TRBD1. Trimming cost V 4 bases and J 6 bases; bases outside gene matches: 5. CDR3 length: 13 residues. The germline gives CDR1 SGHRS, CDR2 YFSETQ. In DNA form, the CDR3 reads TGCGCCAGCAGCCCACCGGGACAGGCTGAAGCTTTCTTT. Translated: CASSPPGQAEAFF.

V gene TRBV7-9 combines with J gene TRBJ2-7, with 7 bases lining up with TRBD1. Germline loops: CDR1 SEHNR, CDR2 FQNEAQ (reference sequence). The CDR3 runs to 15 residues. V gave up 1 base and J gave up 4 bases; unmatched junction bases: 7. The CDR3 DNA follows: TGTGCCAGCAGCTTAGGACCGGGACAGATGTACGAGCAGTACTTC. The encoded protein is CASSLGPGQMYEQYF. Looking up the rest from reference TRBV7-9 and TRBJ2-7 gives the full variable domain: DTGVSQNPRHKITKRGQNVTFRCDPISEHNRLYWYRQTLGQGPEFLTYFQNEAQLEKSRLLSDRFSAERPKGSFSTLEIQRTEQGDSAMYLCASSLGPGQMYEQYFGPGTRLTVT.

Ten or more counts support this clonotype. The CDR3 spells CASSPFAGRQTDTQYF. The CDR3 bases are TGTGCCAGCAGCCCCTTCGCGGGCCGACAAACAGATACGCAGTATTTT. This chain links TRBV7-6 with TRBJ2-3; the D gene is possibly TRBD2 (5 bases). Germline CDR1 reads SGHVS; CDR2 reads FNYEAQ. The CDR3 sequence is 16 residues long. V was shortened by 5 bases and J by 3 bases, with 18 bases between the two germline ends. Variable domain in full (rest from reference TRBV7-6 and TRBJ2-3): GAGVSQSPRYKVTKRGQDVALRCDPISGHVSLYWYRQALGQGPEFLTYFNYEAQQDKSGLPNDRFSAERPEGSISTLTIQRTEQRDSAMYRCASSPFAGRQTDTQYFGPGTRLTVL.

V is TRBV4-2 and J is TRBJ1-5, with D possibly TRBD1 on 5 matching bases. Between the trimmed V and J ends, which lost 0 bases and 3 bases, there was a span of 6 bases. The CDR3 is made up of 14 amino acids. The germline gives CDR1 LGHNA, CDR2 YNFKEQ. CDR3 coding DNA: TGTGCCAGCAGCCAAGACGGGACCAATCAGCCCCAGCATTTT. This sequence encodes CASSQDGTNQPQHF.

The CDR3 loop is CASLGGNTEAFF. In DNA, the CDR3 is TGTGCCTCCCTAGGGGGGAACACTGAAGCTTTCTTT. The V gene is TRBV19, the J gene TRBJ1-1; D may be TRBD1 (6 bases). Trimming took 11 bases from V and 1 from J, leaving 11 bases between them. The CDR3 has 12 amino acids. Germline V CDR1 and CDR2: LNHDA, SQIVND (reference sequence).

As regards this clonotype: One end of the junction fails to match germline, which may point to a read error. The chain combines TRBV20-1 with TRBJ2-1; 7 bases agree with TRBD2. The germline V gene encodes CDR1 DFQATT and CDR2 SNEGSKA (reference sequence). There are 15 residues in the CDR3. Written as DNA, the CDR3 is TGCAGTGCTAGAGAAGGGCTAGCGGACTACAATAAGCAGTTCTTC. Translation: CSAREGLADYNKQFF.

The chain couples TRBV7-9 to TRBJ2-7, with D perhaps given as TRBD1 or TRBD2 (6 bases each). The CDR3 consists of 15 residues. Germline lookup yields CDR1 SEHNR and CDR2 FQNEAQ (reference sequence). The V gene lost 9 bases and the J gene lost 2 bases, with 20 bases spanning the gap. CDR3 protein: CASSPGGGRTYEQYF. For the CDR3, the DNA is TGTGCCAGTAGCCCCGGAGGGGGGCGAACCTACGAGCAGTACTTC.

The chain links TRBV20-1 to TRBJ2-1; D is ambiguous. The CDR3 has 12 amino acids. CDR1 and CDR2 from the germline V gene are DFQATT and SNEGSKA (reference sequence). With 1 base removed from V and 3 bases from J, the gap between germline ends came to 4 bases. The CDR3 sequence: CSARGYYNEQFF. The CDR3 DNA is TGCAGTGCTAGAGGCTACTACAATGAGCAGTTCTTC.

The V gene is TRBV20-1, the J gene TRBJ2-5; either TRBD1 or TRBD2 may fit D (5 bases each). This CDR3 comprises 15 residues. Trimming removed 3 bases from V and 5 bases from J, with 19 bases in between. CDR1 is DFQATT and CDR2 is SNEGSKA in the germline V gene (reference sequence). CDR3 in DNA: TGCAGTGCTAGTTTGGTGGGACCCCCTGGGGAGACCCAGTACTTC. Its translation: CSASLVGPPGETQYF.

The chain joins TRBV29-1 to TRBJ1-1; D might be TRBD1 (6 bases). Germline V lookup: CDR1 SQVTM, CDR2 ANQGSEA. V was shortened by 0 bases and J by 4 bases, with 9 bases between the two germline ends. This CDR3 is built from 13 residues. The DNA of the CDR3 is TGCAGCGTTGAAGAGGGAGGGGGCACTGAAGCTTTCTTT. It yields the protein CSVEEGGGTEAFF.

The chain employs TRBV7-3 and TRBJ2-1, with TRBD2 matching 7 bases. CDR3 size: 15 residues. The germline CDR1 and CDR2 sequences are SGHTA and FQGTGA. The V gene end was trimmed by 5 bases and the J gene end by 4 bases; junction bases not matched to a gene: 8. CDR3 protein: CASSRGLDPYNEQFF. The CDR3 DNA reads as TGTGCCAGCAGCCGCGGACTAGATCCTTACAATGAGCAGTTCTTC. The entire variable domain, with the rest obtained from reference TRBV7-3 and TRBJ2-1, is as follows: GAGVSQTPSNKVTEKGKYVELRCDPISGHTALYWYRQSLGQGPEFLIYFQGTGAADDSGLPNDRFFAVRPEGSVSTLKIQRTERGDSAVYLCASSRGLDPYNEQFFGPGTRLTVL.

The CDR3: CASSITYNEQFF. Written as DNA, the CDR3 is TGTGCCAGTAGTATAACTTACAATGAGCAGTTCTTC. The V call is TRBV19, the J call TRBJ2-1; no firm D call. V was trimmed by 2 bases and J by 4 bases, leaving 3 bases between them. The CDR3 totals 12 residues. The germline CDR1 and CDR2 sequences are LNHDA and SQIVND (reference sequence).

V gene TRBV15 combines with J gene TRBJ2-3; 11 nucleotides line up with TRBD2. Germline V gives CDR1 LNHNV, CDR2 YYDKDF (reference sequence). With 5 bases clipped from V and 5 bases from J, the junction kept 6 bases outside the gene matches. The CDR3 length is 15 residues. Written as DNA, the CDR3 is TGTGCCACCAGCTCCGGGCTAGCGGGGGGAGATACGCAGTATTTT. Amino acids: CATSSGLAGGDTQYF.

The chain carries TRBV20-1 and TRBJ2-5; D uncertain. V was trimmed by 1 base and J by 5 bases, leaving 8 bases between them. Germline V gives CDR1 DFQATT, CDR2 SNEGSKA (reference sequence). CDR3 length: 12 amino acids. The CDR3 DNA is TGCAGTGCTAGAGTAGGTGTGGAGACCCAGTACTTC. This gives the protein CSARVGVETQYF.

The genes are TRBV15 and TRBJ1-2; TRBD1 aligns across 8 bases. The CDR3 extends over 14 amino acids. The germline V gene encodes CDR1 LNHNV and CDR2 YYDKDF (reference sequence). The ends lost 0 bases at V and 6 bases at J; junction bases unmatched: 3. The CDR3 DNA reads as TGTGCCACCAGCAGAGACCCAGGGGGCGATGGCTACACCTTC. Translation gives CATSRDPGGDGYTF.

This CDR3 reads CASSEWTGGYGYTF. DNA for the CDR3: TGTGCCAGCAGTGAGTGGACAGGGGGCTATGGCTACACCTTC. This chain joins TRBV2 and TRBJ1-2, with 10 bases identical to TRBD1. J gave up 4 bases and V 3 bases, and 2 bases lay outside the gene matches. The V gene's germline CDR1 is SNHLY and CDR2 FYNNEI. The CDR3 has 14 amino acids.

This clonotype came up many times. The rearrangement joins TRBV4-1 to TRBJ2-7; 7 nucleotides agree with TRBD1. Germline-derived CDR1 and CDR2 are MGHRA and YSYEKL. The ends lost 4 bases at V and 0 bases at J; junction bases unmatched: 9. The CDR3 spans 16 residues. CDR3 nucleotide sequence: TGCGCCAGCAGCCCCGTCCAGGACAGGAGCTCCTACGAGCAGTACTTC. Amino acid sequence: CASSPVQDRSSYEQYF.

The chain recombines TRBV7-8 with TRBJ2-5, with D perhaps matching TRBD2 (5 bases). The CDR3 length is 12 residues. Per the germline V gene, CDR1 is SGHVS and CDR2 is FQNEAQ. Trimming removed 5 bases from V and 11 bases from J, with 15 bases in between. The CDR3, as DNA: TGTGCCAGCAGCATCCTAGCATGGCAGCAGTACTTC. Its translation is CASSILAWQQYF.